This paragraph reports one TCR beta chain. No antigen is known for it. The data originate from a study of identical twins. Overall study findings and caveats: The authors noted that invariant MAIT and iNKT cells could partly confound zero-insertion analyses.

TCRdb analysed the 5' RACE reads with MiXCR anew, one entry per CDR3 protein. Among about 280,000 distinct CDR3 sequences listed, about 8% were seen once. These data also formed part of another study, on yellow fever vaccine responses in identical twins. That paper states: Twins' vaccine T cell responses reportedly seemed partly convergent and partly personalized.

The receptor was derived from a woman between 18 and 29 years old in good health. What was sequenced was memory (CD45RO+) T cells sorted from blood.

CDR3 sequence (DNA): TGTGCCAGCAGTTACTCCTGGACTAGCGGATCCACAGATACGCAGTATTTT. Amino acids: CASSYSWTSGSTDTQYF. V and J are TRBV6-5 and TRBJ2-3, with TRBD2 matching 10 bases. CDR1 is MNHEY and CDR2 is SVGAGI in the germline V gene. The CDR3 length is 17 residues. V lost 0 bases, J lost 2 bases, and 5 bases stayed unmatched.